Following are 11 T cell receptor beta chains from one sample sequenced in a study of T cell responses to AZD1222 COVID-19 vaccine. Libraries were prepared by immunoSEQ multiplex PCR; TCRdb keeps only in-frame clonotypes and omits some of them. The sample records 95,000 to 150,000 clones, just over 90% being singletons. Here the sequenced sample was peripheral blood, taken 28 days after the second AZD1222 dose. The source of these receptors is an adult who received the AZD1222 COVID-19 vaccine.

J is TRBJ2-3 and V is TRBV29-1; 8 bases are a match to TRBD2. After removal of 1 base from V and 8 bases from J, the junction contained 23 bases not matched to a gene. Germline V gene lookup returns CDR1 SQVTM and CDR2 ANQGSEA. The CDR3 spans 19 residues. CDR3 protein: CSVEGGLAGGQFYPGTQYF. For the CDR3, the DNA is TGCAGCGTTGAAGGGGGACTCGCGGGGGGTCAATTTTACCCTGGTACGCAGTATTTT.

The rearrangement joins TRBV29-1 to TRBJ2-1, with TRBD1 matching over 7 bases. V trimming: 3 bases; J trimming: 1 base; junction bases outside the gene matches: 6. Germline CDR1 is SQVTM and CDR2 is ANQGSEA. The CDR3 is made up of 15 amino acids. The CDR3 DNA sequence: TGCAGCGTTGACGAAGGGACAGTTTCCTACAATGAGCAGTTCTTC. It codes for CSVDEGTVSYNEQFF.

This chain uses TRBV7-3 with TRBJ2-1, with 7 bases fitting TRBD2. The length of the CDR3 is 16 residues. CDR1 SGHTA and CDR2 FQGTGA come from the germline V gene. The trim removed 5 bases at V and 11 bases at J, leaving 18 bases unmatched. CDR3 amino acids: CASSPSGDPWGGKQFF. The CDR3 DNA follows: TGTGCCAGCAGCCCGTCGGGGGACCCATGGGGAGGGAAGCAGTTCTTC.

This chain connects TRBV25-1 to TRBJ2-5; D gene uncertain. Germline loops: CDR1 MGHDK, CDR2 SYGVNS. CDR3 length: 14 amino acids. The germline V and J ends were trimmed by 3 bases and 0 bases, with 8 bases remaining between them. The CDR3 loop is CASSDEKYQETQYF. The CDR3 coding sequence is TGTGCCAGCAGTGACGAGAAGTACCAAGAGACCCAGTACTTC.

The chain combines TRBV12-5 with TRBJ1-2, with 7 bases matching TRBD1. CDR1 is LGHNT, CDR2 FRNRAP, per germline. V was clipped by 4 bases and J by 1 base; unmatched bases: 3. This CDR3 is built from 14 residues. The CDR3, as DNA: TGTGCTAGTGGTTCCGGACAGGTTAACTATGGCTACACCTTC. This gives the protein CASGSGQVNYGYTF.

The gene calls are TRBV5-1 and TRBJ1-1, with TRBD1 matching over 10 bases. The CDR3 has 15 residues. J was trimmed by 5 bases and V by 4 bases; bases with no gene match: 8. Germline CDR1 SGHRS, CDR2 YFSETQ. The CDR3 region is CASSEGTGAVTEAFF. In DNA form, the CDR3 reads TGCGCCAGCAGCGAAGGGACAGGGGCGGTAACTGAAGCTTTCTTT. Based on the CDR3 plus reference TRBV5-1 and TRBJ1-1, the full variable domain is KAGVTQTPRYLIKTRGQQVTLSCSPISGHRSVSWYQQTPGQGLQFLFEYFSETQRNKGNFPGRFSGRQFSNSRSEMNVSTLELGDSALYLCASSEGTGAVTEAFFGQGTRLTVV.

This clone was seen just once. This rearrangement joins TRBV2 to TRBJ2-2, with TRBD1 matching 10 bases. This CDR3 is built from 15 residues. With 5 bases clipped from V and 4 bases from J, the junction kept 4 bases outside the gene matches. Per the germline V gene, CDR1 is SNHLY and CDR2 is FYNNEI. The chain's CDR3 is CASSTGQGSTGELFF. CDR3 nucleotides: TGTGCCAGCAGTACGGGACAGGGGAGCACCGGGGAGCTGTTTTTT. The full variable domain, its missing parts supplied by reference TRBV2 and TRBJ2-2, is EPEVTQTPSHQVTQMGQEVILRCVPISNHLYFYWYRQILGQKVEFLVSFYNNEISEKSEIFDDQFSVERPDGSNFTLKIRSTKLEDSAMYFCASSTGQGSTGELFFGEGSRLTVL.

This chain joins TRBV19 and TRBJ2-7; 8 bases map to TRBD1. The J segment lost 5 bases and the V segment lost 5 bases, leaving 8 bases of the junction unmatched. The V gene's germline CDR1 is LNHDA and CDR2 SQIVND (reference sequence). The CDR3 consists of 14 residues. For the CDR3, the DNA is TGTGCCAGTAGTCCGACGACAGGGGTCAACGAGCAGTACTTC. Amino acid sequence: CASSPTTGVNEQYF.

The rearrangement links TRBV7-2 to TRBJ1-4, with 9 bases lining up with TRBD1. V lost 0 bases and J lost 7; bases outside the gene matches: 3. The CDR3 totals 15 residues. Per the germline V gene, CDR1 is SGHTA and CDR2 is FQGNSA. This CDR3 is CASSLAAGQGEKLFF. The CDR3 DNA reads as TGTGCCAGCAGCTTAGCGGCGGGACAGGGTGAAAAACTGTTTTTT.

The chain is built from TRBV14 and TRBJ1-4; D remains ambiguous. Germline-derived CDR1 and CDR2 are SGHDN and FVKESK. The CDR3 contains 16 residues. Trimming cost V 2 bases and J 6 bases, with 16 bases left between them. The CDR3 sequence is CASSQKNAGGYEKLFF. The DNA of the CDR3 is TGTGCCAGCAGCCAAAAAAACGCGGGTGGCTATGAAAAACTGTTTTTT.

The rearrangement links TRBV25-1 to TRBJ2-7, with 11 bases aligning to TRBD1. The CDR3 length is 13 residues. Per the germline V gene, CDR1 is MGHDK and CDR2 is SYGVNS. J was trimmed by 6 bases and V by 8 bases; bases with no gene match: 6. The CDR3 spells CASRDRGLGEQYF. The CDR3 nucleotides read TGTGCCAGCCGGGACAGGGGGTTGGGCGAGCAGTACTTC.